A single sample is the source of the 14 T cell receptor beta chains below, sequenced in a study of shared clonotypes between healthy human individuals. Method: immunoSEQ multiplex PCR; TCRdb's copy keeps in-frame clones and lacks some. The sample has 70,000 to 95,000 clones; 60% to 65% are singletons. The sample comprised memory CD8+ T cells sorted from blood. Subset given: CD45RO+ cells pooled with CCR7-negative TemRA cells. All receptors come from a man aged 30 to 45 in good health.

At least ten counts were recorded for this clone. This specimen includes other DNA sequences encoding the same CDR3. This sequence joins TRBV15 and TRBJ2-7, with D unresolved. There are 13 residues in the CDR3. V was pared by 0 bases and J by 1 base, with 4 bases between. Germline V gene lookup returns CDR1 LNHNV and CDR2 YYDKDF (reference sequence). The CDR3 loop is CATSRDLSYEQYF. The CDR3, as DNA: TGTGCCACCAGCAGAGATCTTTCCTACGAGCAGTACTTC.

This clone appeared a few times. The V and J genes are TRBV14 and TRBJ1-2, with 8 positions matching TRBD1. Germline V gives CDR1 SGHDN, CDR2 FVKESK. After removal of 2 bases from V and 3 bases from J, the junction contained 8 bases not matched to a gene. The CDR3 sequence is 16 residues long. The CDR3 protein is CASSQPGQEIYYGYTF. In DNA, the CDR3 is TGTGCCAGCAGCCAACCGGGACAGGAGATATACTATGGCTACACCTTC.

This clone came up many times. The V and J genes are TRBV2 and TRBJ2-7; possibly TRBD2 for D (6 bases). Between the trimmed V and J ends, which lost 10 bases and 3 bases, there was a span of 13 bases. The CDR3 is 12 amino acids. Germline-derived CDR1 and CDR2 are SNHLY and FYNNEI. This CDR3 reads CATGTLRYEQYF. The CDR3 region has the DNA TGTGCCACCGGGACTCTGCGCTACGAGCAGTACTTC.

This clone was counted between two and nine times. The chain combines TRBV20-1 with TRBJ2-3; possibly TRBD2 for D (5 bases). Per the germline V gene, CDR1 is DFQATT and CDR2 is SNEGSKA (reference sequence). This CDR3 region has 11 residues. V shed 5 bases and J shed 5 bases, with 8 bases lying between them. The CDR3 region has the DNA TGCAGTGCTGGCCGGGGAGATACGCAGTATTTT. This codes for CSAGRGDTQYF.

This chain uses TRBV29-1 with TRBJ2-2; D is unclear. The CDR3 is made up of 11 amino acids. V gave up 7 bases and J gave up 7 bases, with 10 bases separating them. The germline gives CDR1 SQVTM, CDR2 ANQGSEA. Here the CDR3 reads CSGIVLGELFF. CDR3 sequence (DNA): TGCAGCGGGATAGTTCTCGGGGAGCTGTTTTTT.

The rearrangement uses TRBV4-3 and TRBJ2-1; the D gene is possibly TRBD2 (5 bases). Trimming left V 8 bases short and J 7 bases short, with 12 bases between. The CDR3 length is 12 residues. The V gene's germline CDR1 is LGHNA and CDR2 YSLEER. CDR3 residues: CASSRGWNEQFF. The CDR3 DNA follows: TGCGCCAGCTCTCGGGGTTGGAATGAGCAGTTCTTC.

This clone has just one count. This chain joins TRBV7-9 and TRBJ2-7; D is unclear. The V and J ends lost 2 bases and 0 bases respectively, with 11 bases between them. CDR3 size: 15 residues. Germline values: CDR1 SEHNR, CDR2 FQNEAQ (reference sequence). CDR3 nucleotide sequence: TGTGCCAGCAGCTTAAATCCAGCCCGCTCCTACGAGCAGTACTTC. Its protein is CASSLNPARSYEQYF.

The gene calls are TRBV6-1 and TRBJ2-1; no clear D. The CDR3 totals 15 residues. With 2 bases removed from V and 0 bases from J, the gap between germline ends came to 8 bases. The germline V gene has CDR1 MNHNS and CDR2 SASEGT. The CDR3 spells CASSETVSSYNEQFF. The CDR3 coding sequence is TGTGCCAGCAGTGAAACGGTAAGCTCCTACAATGAGCAGTTCTTC.

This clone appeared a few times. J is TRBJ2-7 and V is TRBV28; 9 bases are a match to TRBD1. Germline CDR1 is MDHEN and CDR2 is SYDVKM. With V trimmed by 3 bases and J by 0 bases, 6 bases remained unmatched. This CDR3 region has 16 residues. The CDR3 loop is CASSFLQGASSYEQYF. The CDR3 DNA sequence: TGTGCCAGCAGTTTCCTACAGGGGGCGAGCTCCTACGAGCAGTACTTC.

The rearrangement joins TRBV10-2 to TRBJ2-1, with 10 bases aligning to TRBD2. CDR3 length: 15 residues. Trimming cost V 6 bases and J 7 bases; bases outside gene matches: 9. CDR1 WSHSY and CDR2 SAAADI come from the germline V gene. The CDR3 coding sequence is TGCGCCAGCAGAGGATCGGGACTAGCGATGAATGAGCAGTTCTTC. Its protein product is CASRGSGLAMNEQFF.

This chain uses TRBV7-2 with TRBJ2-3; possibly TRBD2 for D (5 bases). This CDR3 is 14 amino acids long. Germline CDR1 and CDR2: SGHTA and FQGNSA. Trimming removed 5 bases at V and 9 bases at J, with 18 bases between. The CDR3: CASSGGVVYPTQYF. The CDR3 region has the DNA TGTGCCAGCAGCGGAGGAGTGGTCTACCCAACGCAGTATTTT.

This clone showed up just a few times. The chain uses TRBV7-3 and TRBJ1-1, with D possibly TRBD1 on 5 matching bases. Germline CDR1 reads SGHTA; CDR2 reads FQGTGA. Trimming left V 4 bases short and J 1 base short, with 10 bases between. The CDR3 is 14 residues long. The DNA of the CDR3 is TGTGCCAGCAGCTCCTGGGGCCCGAACACTGAAGCTTTCTTT. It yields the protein CASSSWGPNTEAFF.

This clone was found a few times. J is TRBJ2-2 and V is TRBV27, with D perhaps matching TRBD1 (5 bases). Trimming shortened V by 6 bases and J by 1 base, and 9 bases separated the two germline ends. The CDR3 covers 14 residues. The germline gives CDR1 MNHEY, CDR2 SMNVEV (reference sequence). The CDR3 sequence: CASSRQLNTGELFF. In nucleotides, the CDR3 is TGTGCCAGCAGCAGACAGTTGAACACCGGGGAGCTGTTTTTT.

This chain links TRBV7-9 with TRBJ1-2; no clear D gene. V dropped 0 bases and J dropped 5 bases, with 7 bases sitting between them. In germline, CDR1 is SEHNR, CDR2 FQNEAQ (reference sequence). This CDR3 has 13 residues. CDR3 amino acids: CASSLARNYGYTF. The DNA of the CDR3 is TGTGCCAGCAGCTTAGCCCGAAATTATGGCTACACCTTC.